This passage covers 30 T cell receptor beta chains from one sample sequenced in a study of regulatory T cells in long-lasting Graves disease. Relying on iRepertoire HTBI primers and Arm-PCR of CDR3 regions, the team built TCR beta libraries. TCRdb re-analysed the multiplex PCR reads in MiXCR, keeping a single row per CDR3 protein. The table lists hundreds of thousands of distinct CDR3 sequences, roughly 21% of them singletons. The time point is: persistent/refractory GD, antithyroid drugs over 5 years with positive TRAb. RNA isolated from PBMCs was used to make the TCR library. Here the sequenced sample was peripheral blood mononuclear cells (PBMCs), taken when the disease was refractory, from a patient treated with antithyroid drugs. The receptors shown here come from a female donor with Graves disease.

There are many counts of this clonotype. The chain employs TRBV20-1 and TRBJ2-7, with TRBD2 matching 9 bases. J lost 6 bases, V lost 6 bases, and 6 bases had no gene match. CDR3 length equals 12 residues. Germline loops: CDR1 DFQATT, CDR2 SNEGSKA (reference sequence). The CDR3 is CSALAGAGEQYF. In nucleotides, the CDR3 is TGCAGTGCGTTAGCGGGAGCGGGCGAGCAGTACTTC.

This clonotype was recorded at least ten times. The V gene is TRBV15, the J gene TRBJ1-5; 8 bases agree with TRBD1. Losses at the gene ends were 0 bases for V and 2 bases for J; bases not matched to a gene: 3. The CDR3 loop spans 16 amino acids. Germline V CDR1 and CDR2: LNHNV, YYDKDF (reference sequence). The CDR3 sequence: CATSRDSTGGNQPQHF. Here the CDR3 DNA reads TGTGCCACCAGCAGAGATTCGACAGGGGGCAATCAGCCCCAGCATTTT.

This clonotype was picked up a small number of times. This chain uses TRBV27 with TRBJ1-1; 7 bases align to TRBD1. Germline-derived CDR1 and CDR2 are MNHEY and SMNVEV (reference sequence). V lost 6 bases and J lost 4; bases outside the gene matches: 14. This CDR3 has 16 residues. The chain's CDR3 is CASSSTTGTVPTEAFF. The CDR3 DNA sequence: TGTGCCAGCAGCTCAACTACCGGGACAGTGCCCACTGAAGCTTTCTTT.

Ten or more counts support this clonotype. The CDR3 nucleotides read TGCAGTGCTCCGCCGGGAGGGAAAAGACGAGGAGAGACCCAGTACTTC. Its protein product is CSAPPGGKRRGETQYF. This chain uses TRBV20-1 with TRBJ2-5; 8 bases map to TRBD2. CDR1 and CDR2 (germline): DFQATT, SNEGSKA (reference sequence). The CDR3 totals 16 residues. V shed 5 bases and J 4 bases; nucleotides not matched to a gene: 15.

Many counts were recorded for this clonotype. The chain carries TRBV24-1 and TRBJ2-5; D is perhaps TRBD2 (6 bases). V was clipped by 4 bases and J by 5 bases, with 22 bases between them. Germline values: CDR1 KGHDR, CDR2 SFDVKD. This CDR3 spans 17 amino acids. Written as DNA, the CDR3 is TGTGCCACCAGTGACCGAAATCTAGCGAGAGGCCGGGAGACCCAGTACTTC. Translated: CATSDRNLARGRETQYF.

This clonotype was counted many times. This chain connects TRBV6-5 to TRBJ1-1; D gene unclear. Deletions cut 3 bases from V and 2 bases from J, with 7 bases between. This CDR3 has 13 amino acids. Germline CDR1 MNHEY, CDR2 SVGAGI. The CDR3 sequence is CASSYAKNTEAFF. The CDR3 bases are TGTGCCAGCAGTTATGCGAAAAACACTGAAGCTTTCTTT.

This clonotype has ten or more counts. One end of the junction fails to match germline, which may point to a read error. The V and J genes are TRBV20-1 and TRBJ1-2, with D possibly matching TRBD1 (5 bases). Germline V gene data show CDR1 as DFQATT and CDR2 as SNEGSKA (reference sequence). This CDR3 region has 14 residues. The CDR3 loop reads CSAGEDSPLDGYTF. The DNA for the CDR3 is TGCAGTGCTGGAGAAGACAGTCCGCTGGATGGCTACACCTTC.

This clonotype was observed at least ten times. DNA of the CDR3: TGTGCCAGCAGTTCCGGACTCTACTATGGCTACACCTTC. Protein sequence: CASSSGLYYGYTF. This chain connects TRBV12-3 or TRBV12-4 to TRBJ1-2; D is ambiguous. The CDR3 spans 13 residues. The ends were cut back, 4 bases at V and 3 bases at J, with 9 bases in the middle.

This clonotype came up many times. This sequence joins TRBV6-1 and TRBJ1-1; D is uncertain. Trimming took 7 bases from V and 0 from J, leaving 12 bases between them. Germline V gene data show CDR1 as MNHNS and CDR2 as SASEGT. This CDR3 region has 14 residues. The CDR3 region is CASTRKGMNTEAFF. As DNA, the CDR3 is TGTGCCAGCACTCGTAAAGGCATGAACACTGAAGCTTTCTTT.

This clonotype showed up many times. This chain uses TRBV2 with TRBJ2-7, with D maybe TRBD2 (6 bases). Deletions cut 9 bases from V and 5 bases from J, with 11 bases between. The CDR3 consists of 11 residues. Per the germline V gene, CDR1 is SNHLY and CDR2 is FYNNEI. CDR3: CASWGGHEQYF. The DNA of the CDR3 is TGTGCCAGTTGGGGAGGTCACGAGCAGTACTTC.

The rearrangement uses TRBV10-2 and TRBJ2-7, with 7 bases aligning to TRBD2. The germline V gene encodes CDR1 WSHSY and CDR2 SAAADI. This CDR3 contains 14 residues. V lost 6 bases to trimming and J lost 0 bases; unmatched junction nucleotides: 5. The CDR3 sequence: CASSEAGSSYEQYF. The CDR3 DNA is TGCGCCAGCAGCGAAGCGGGAAGCTCCTACGAGCAGTACTTC.

J is TRBJ2-1 and V is TRBV28, with D possibly matching TRBD1 (5 bases). This CDR3 contains 15 residues. Germline CDR1 MDHEN, CDR2 SYDVKM. V was cut by 7 bases and J by 0 bases, with 13 bases left in between. The CDR3, as DNA: TGTGCCAGCACGAAAGGGGCTTCCTCCTACAATGAGCAGTTCTTC. Encoded protein: CASTKGASSYNEQFF.

The rearrangement joins TRBV19 to TRBJ2-2, with unresolved D. Trimming stripped 7 bases from V and 4 bases from J, with 13 bases between. The germline V gene has CDR1 LNHDA and CDR2 SQIVND (reference sequence). This CDR3 has 14 residues. CDR3 DNA sequence: TGTGCCAGTACGGTGGTACGTGGCACCGGGGAGCTGTTTTTT. This sequence encodes CASTVVRGTGELFF.

The V gene is TRBV6-1, the J gene TRBJ2-1; unclear D gene. This CDR3 contains 13 residues. Trimming shortened V by 7 bases and J by 6 bases, and 13 bases separated the two germline ends. Germline CDR1 and CDR2: MNHNS and SASEGT. Here the CDR3 DNA reads TGTGCCAGCAACCGCGGTACTCGCAATGAGCAGTTCTTC. It translates to CASNRGTRNEQFF.

This clonotype has at least ten counts. This sequence joins TRBV28 and TRBJ1-2; D is unclear. V was cut by 4 bases and J by 2 bases, with 11 bases left in between. CDR1 is MDHEN, CDR2 SYDVKM, per germline. This CDR3 spans 14 amino acids. CDR3 in amino acids: CASSSAGKNYGYTF. The CDR3 nucleotides read TGTGCCAGCAGTTCTGCGGGCAAAAACTATGGCTACACCTTC.

This clonotype was seen many times. The V and J genes are TRBV27 and TRBJ2-7; maybe TRBD2 (7 bases). Per the germline V gene, CDR1 is MNHEY and CDR2 is SMNVEV (reference sequence). The CDR3 loop spans 14 amino acids. V was shortened by 1 base and J by 2 bases, with 9 bases between the two germline ends. CDR3 residues: CASSLYGGPYEQYF. DNA of the CDR3: TGTGCCAGCAGTTTATACGGGGGGCCCTACGAGCAGTACTTC.

This clonotype was seen at least ten times. The rearrangement links TRBV12-3 or TRBV12-4 to TRBJ2-2; 7 positions agree with TRBD2. This CDR3 is 16 amino acids long. The V gene end was trimmed by 4 bases and the J gene end by 4 bases; junction bases not matched to a gene: 9. The chain's CDR3 is CASSWGTNSPTGELFF. The CDR3 DNA sequence: TGTGCCAGCAGTTGGGGGACTAACAGCCCCACCGGGGAGCTGTTTTTT.

The gene calls are TRBV7-2 and TRBJ2-1, with D possibly being TRBD2 (6 bases). The CDR3 sequence is 17 residues long. V was cut by 5 bases and J by 4 bases, with 21 bases left in between. Looked up from germline, CDR1 is SGHTA and CDR2 is FQGNSA. The CDR3 region has the DNA TGTGCCAGCAGCCTGGGGGGTTTGTCGAGCGTATACAATGAGCAGTTCTTC. Translation: CASSLGGLSSVYNEQFF. Combining the CDR3 with reference TRBV7-2 and TRBJ2-1 gives the whole variable domain GAGVSQSPSNKVTEKGKDVELRCDPISGHTALYWYRQSLGQGLEFLIYFQGNSAPDKSGLPSDRFSAERTGGSVSTLTIQRTQQEDSAVYLCASSLGGLSSVYNEQFFGPGTRLTVL.

This chain links TRBV25-1 with TRBJ1-1; D is uncertain. Trimming took off 2 bases at V and 8 bases at J, with 6 bases between the two ends. Germline CDR1 is MGHDK and CDR2 is SYGVNS. The CDR3 extends over 11 amino acids. CDR3 coding DNA: TGTGCCAGCAGTGAAAGGTGGGAAGCTTTCTTT. It is translated as CASSERWEAFF.

This sequence joins TRBV20-1 and TRBJ2-7; TRBD2 is a possible D gene (6 bases). The CDR3 is 13 residues long. The ends were cut back, 3 bases at V and 5 bases at J, with 14 bases in the middle. Per the germline V gene, CDR1 is DFQATT and CDR2 is SNEGSKA (reference sequence). CDR3 DNA: TGCAGTGCTAGGTTCGGGGGTCGCGACGAGCAGTACTTC. Its protein product is CSARFGGRDEQYF.

This clonotype has ten or more counts. This sequence joins TRBV13 and TRBJ2-5, with TRBD2 identical over 11 bases. This CDR3 has 15 amino acids. Germline CDR1 reads PRHDT; CDR2 reads FYEKMQ (reference sequence). Trimming took 6 bases from V and 1 from J; bases not matched to a gene: 4. The DNA of the CDR3 is TGTGCCAGCAGAAGGGGACTAGCGGTCCAAGAGACCCAGTACTTC. Amino acid sequence: CASRRGLAVQETQYF.

Many counts were recorded for this clonotype. The rearrangement joins TRBV2 to TRBJ1-4; D is uncertain. Germline loops: CDR1 SNHLY, CDR2 FYNNEI. The germline V and J ends were trimmed by 7 bases and 0 bases, with 12 bases remaining between them. The CDR3 runs to 15 residues. The CDR3 reads CASTSYNPTNEKLFF. The CDR3 region has the DNA TGTGCCAGCACCTCATACAATCCAACTAATGAAAAACTGTTTTTT.

In this sample, this clonotype turned up many times. The J gene is TRBJ2-4, the V gene TRBV30; maybe TRBD2 (5 bases). From germline, CDR1 is GTSNPN and CDR2 SVGIG (reference sequence). The CDR3 is 14 amino acids. The V end lost 0 bases, the J end lost 4 bases, and 10 bases lay between the germline ends. CDR3 sequence (DNA): TGTGCCTGGAGTGTAGAGGGCCGGAAAAACATTCAGTACTTC. Translation gives CAWSVEGRKNIQYF.

The rearrangement uses TRBV5-1 and TRBJ2-2, with TRBD2 identical over 12 bases. CDR1 and CDR2 (germline): SGHRS, YFSETQ. Trimming removed 3 bases from V and 4 bases from J; junction bases left unmatched: 4. There are 16 residues in the CDR3. The CDR3 region is CASSSRLAGATGELFF. The CDR3, as DNA: TGCGCCAGCAGCTCCCGACTAGCGGGAGCCACCGGGGAGCTGTTTTTT.

The V gene is TRBV19, the J gene TRBJ2-2; perhaps TRBD1 as D (6 bases). Looked up from germline, CDR1 is LNHDA and CDR2 is SQIVND (reference sequence). This CDR3 region has 12 residues. V lost 4 bases and J 11 bases, leaving 11 bases between the germline ends. CDR3: CASSTSGVELFF. CDR3 DNA sequence: TGTGCCAGTAGTACATCAGGGGTTGAGCTGTTTTTT.

This chain uses TRBV12-3 or TRBV12-4 with TRBJ1-6; no clear D. V was clipped by 7 bases and J by 16 bases, with 14 bases between them. The CDR3 is 11 amino acids. CDR3 bases: TGTGCCAGCACCAGTGGAGTTCGACTCCACTTT. Its translation: CASTSGVRLHF.

In this sample, this clonotype turned up many times. The chain couples TRBV12-3 or TRBV12-4 to TRBJ2-5; 11 bases match TRBD2. The CDR3 contains 15 residues. The V and J ends lost 5 bases and 0 bases, in that order; junction bases with no gene match: 2. The CDR3 spells CASSGGLADQETQYF. The CDR3 coding sequence is TGTGCCAGCAGTGGGGGACTAGCGGACCAAGAGACCCAGTACTTC.

This clonotype was detected only a few times. This chain links TRBV29-1 with TRBJ2-7, with a weak D call TRBD1 (6 bases). The CDR3 is made up of 15 amino acids. The V gene lost 4 bases and the J gene lost 0 bases, with 16 bases spanning the gap. CDR1 and CDR2 from the germline V gene are SQVTM and ANQGSEA. In DNA, the CDR3 is TGCAGCGTTGCAGGACAGAGTTTTAGCTCCTACGAGCAGTACTTC. As protein: CSVAGQSFSSYEQYF.

This clonotype turned up a few times. V usage is TRBV19 and J usage is TRBJ2-7; TRBD2 matches at 10 bases. V lost 0 bases, J lost 3 bases, and 2 bases stayed unmatched. CDR3 length: 15 residues. The V gene's germline CDR1 is LNHDA and CDR2 SQIVND (reference sequence). In DNA form, the CDR3 reads TGTGCCAGTAGTATAGAACTAGCGGGAAACTACGAGCAGTACTTC. Translating it yields CASSIELAGNYEQYF.

This clonotype was seen just once. The chain carries TRBV10-3 and TRBJ2-7; 11 positions match TRBD2. This CDR3 is built from 13 residues. V lost 8 bases to trimming and J lost 4 bases; unmatched junction nucleotides: 4. Germline values: CDR1 ENHRY, CDR2 SYGVKD. CDR3 DNA: TGTGCCATCGGTGGGACTAGCGGTTACGAGCAGTACTTC. This encodes CAIGGTSGYEQYF.